This T cell receptor beta chain was sequenced during a study of tumor-infiltrating lymphocytes in primary liver carcinoma. Unsorted whole blood yielded blood RNA, and germline DNA was extracted as well. Findings and limits, study-wide: Overlap between tumor regions exceeded overlap of tumor with adjacent tissue or blood.

The table lists this clonotype with many counts. The antigen remains unidentified. Total RNA amounting to around 540 ng was the source from which TCR beta cDNA was made with a constant-region primer. Nested multiplex PCR, run for three rounds with slightly modified ARM-PCR, yielded TCR beta libraries. Amplification in the first two PCR rounds was performed using TRBV1-TRBV30 forward primers and a C-beta reverse primer for approximately 10 cycles each. TCRdb ran MiXCR on the multiplex PCR reads and lists one entry per CDR3 protein. The sample has about 200,000 distinct CDR3 sequences, roughly two thirds seen once. V dropped 6 bases and J dropped 0 bases, with 9 bases sitting between them. This CDR3 spans 14 amino acids.

Sequencing was done on a sample of peripheral blood. The chain recombines TRBV12-3 or TRBV12-4 with TRBJ1-3, with D uncertain. The sequence came from a woman aged 60-75 years with primary liver carcinoma and hepatitis B virus infection. CDR3 region: CASSLTISGNTIYF. CDR3 nucleotide sequence: TGTGCCAGCAGCCTCACCATCTCTGGAAACACCATATATTTT.